The clone carrying this T cell receptor (beta chain) was found many times. Its specificity is not known. The data originate from a study of T cells in Graves' hyperthyroidism and ophthalmopathy. Study-wide points: Through a model of 13 V-J features, ophthalmopathy was separated from stable hyperthyroidism. Blood samples included most of the expanded thyroid clonotypes exceeding 0.001.

The CDR3 contains 12 residues. With 4 bases removed from V and 8 bases from J, the gap between germline ends came to 10 bases. Germline assignment: CDR1 MNHEY and CDR2 SMNVEV (reference sequence). TCR beta CDR3 regions were amplified from RNA transcripts. With the HTBI primer set, the TCR CDR3 went through a first round of RT-PCR. One entry per CDR3 protein, called by TCRdb with MiXCR from the multiplex PCR reads. The data hold over 300,000 distinct CDR3 sequences, with more than 11% observed a single time. This clonotype was sampled from a woman in her sixties with Graves' hyperthyroidism. The specimen was blood. The chain is built from TRBV27 and TRBJ2-3, with D unclear. The CDR3 nucleotides are TGTGCCAGCAGTTCCCCGCCGGGTACGCAGTATTTT. Translated, it gives CASSSPPGTQYF.